This paragraph reports one T cell receptor beta chain. Its antigen is not identified. Patients included in sequencing had previously demonstrated CD8+CD57+ cell expansion by flow cytometry. Every patient was diagnosed with severe acquired aplastic anemia. Among the patients, none had received any therapy at the time of blood sampling. Profiling of TCR beta VDJ combinations and CDR3 sequences used genomic DNA as template. TCRdb analysed the reads with MiXCR anew, one entry per CDR3 protein. The repertoire holds 260,000 or so distinct CDR3 sequences, with around 82% as singletons. The sample is drawn from a study of CD8+CD57+ T cells in acquired aplastic anemia. Whole-study context: DNA per sorted CD4+ or CD8+ sample ranged roughly 0.19 to 27.4 ug, averaging around 3 ug. Whole-study findings and limits: Between the patient and control groups, CD8+ Simpson's diversity did not differ significantly.

The CDR3 is 16 amino acids. Germline CDR1 SNHLY, CDR2 FYNNEI. The V gene lost 0 bases and the J gene lost 0 bases, with 9 bases spanning the gap. The sequence was obtained from a human donor with aplastic anemia. Sample: sorted CD4+, CD8+, or CD8+CD57+ T cells (not recorded which) from PBMCs. J is TRBJ1-5 and V is TRBV2, with D unresolved. The CDR3 is CASSEAGPYSNQPQHF. The DNA for the CDR3 is TGTGCCAGCAGTGAAGCAGGGCCCTATAGCAATCAGCCCCAGCATTTT.